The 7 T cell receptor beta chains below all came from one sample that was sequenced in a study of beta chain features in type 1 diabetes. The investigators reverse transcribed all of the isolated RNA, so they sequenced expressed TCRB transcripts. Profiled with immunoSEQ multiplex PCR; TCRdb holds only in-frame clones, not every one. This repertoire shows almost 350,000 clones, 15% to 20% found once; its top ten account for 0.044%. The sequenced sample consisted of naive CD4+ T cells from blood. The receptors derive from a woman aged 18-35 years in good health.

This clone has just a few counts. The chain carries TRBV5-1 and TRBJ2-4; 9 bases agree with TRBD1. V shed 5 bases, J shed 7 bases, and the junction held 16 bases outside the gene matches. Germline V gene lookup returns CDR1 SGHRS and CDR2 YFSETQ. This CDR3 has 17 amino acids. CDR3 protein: CASSQLPPGQGGNIQYF. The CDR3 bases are TGCGCCAGCAGTCAACTCCCCCCGGGACAGGGCGGGAACATTCAGTACTTC.

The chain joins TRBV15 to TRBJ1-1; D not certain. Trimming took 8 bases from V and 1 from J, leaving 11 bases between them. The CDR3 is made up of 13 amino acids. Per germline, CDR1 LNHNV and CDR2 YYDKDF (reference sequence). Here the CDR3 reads CATRPGPNTEAFF. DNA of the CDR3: TGTGCCACCCGCCCGGGTCCGAACACTGAAGCTTTCTTT.

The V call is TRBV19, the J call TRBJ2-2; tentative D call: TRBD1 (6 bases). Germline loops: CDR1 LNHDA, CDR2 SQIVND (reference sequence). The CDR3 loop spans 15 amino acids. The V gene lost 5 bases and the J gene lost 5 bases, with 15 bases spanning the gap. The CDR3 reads CASSLGTPRTGELFF. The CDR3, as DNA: TGTGCCAGTAGTCTCGGGACACCCAGGACCGGGGAGCTGTTTTTT. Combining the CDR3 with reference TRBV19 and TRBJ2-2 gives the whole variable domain DGGITQSPKYLFRKEGQNVTLSCEQNLNHDAMYWYRQDPGQGLRLIYYSQIVNDFQKGDIAEGYSVSREKKESFPLTVTSAQKNPTAFYLCASSLGTPRTGELFFGEGSRLTVL.

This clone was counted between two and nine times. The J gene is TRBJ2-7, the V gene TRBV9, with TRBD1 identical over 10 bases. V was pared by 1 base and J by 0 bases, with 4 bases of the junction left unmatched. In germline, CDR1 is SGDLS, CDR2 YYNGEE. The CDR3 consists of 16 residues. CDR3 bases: TGTGCCAGCAGCGTATCGGGACAGGGGTACTCCTACGAGCAGTACTTC. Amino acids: CASSVSGQGYSYEQYF.

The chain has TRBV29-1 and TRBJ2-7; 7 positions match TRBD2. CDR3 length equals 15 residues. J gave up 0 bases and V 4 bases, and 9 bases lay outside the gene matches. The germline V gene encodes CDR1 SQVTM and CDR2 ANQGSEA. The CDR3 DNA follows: TGCAGCGTTGTCTGGTCGCGGGGGAGCTCCTACGAGCAGTACTTC. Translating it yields CSVVWSRGSSYEQYF.

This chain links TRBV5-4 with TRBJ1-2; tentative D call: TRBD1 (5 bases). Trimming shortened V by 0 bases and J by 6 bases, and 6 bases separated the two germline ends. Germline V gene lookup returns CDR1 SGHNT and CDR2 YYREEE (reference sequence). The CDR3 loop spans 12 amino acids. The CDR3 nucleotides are TGTGCCAGCAGCTTGGTAGGGGATGGCTACACCTTC. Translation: CASSLVGDGYTF. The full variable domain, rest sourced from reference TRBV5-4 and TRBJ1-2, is ETGVTQSPTHLIKTRGQQVTLRCSSQSGHNTVSWYQQALGQGPQFIFQYYREEENGRGNFPPRFSGLQFPNYSSELNVNALELDDSALYLCASSLVGDGYTFGSGTRLTVV.

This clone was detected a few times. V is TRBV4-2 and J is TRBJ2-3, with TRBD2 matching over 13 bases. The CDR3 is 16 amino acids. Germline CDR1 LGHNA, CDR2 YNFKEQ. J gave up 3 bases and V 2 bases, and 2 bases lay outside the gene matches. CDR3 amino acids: CASSQTSGRGTDTQYF. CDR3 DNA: TGTGCCAGCAGCCAAACTAGCGGGAGGGGAACAGATACGCAGTATTTT.